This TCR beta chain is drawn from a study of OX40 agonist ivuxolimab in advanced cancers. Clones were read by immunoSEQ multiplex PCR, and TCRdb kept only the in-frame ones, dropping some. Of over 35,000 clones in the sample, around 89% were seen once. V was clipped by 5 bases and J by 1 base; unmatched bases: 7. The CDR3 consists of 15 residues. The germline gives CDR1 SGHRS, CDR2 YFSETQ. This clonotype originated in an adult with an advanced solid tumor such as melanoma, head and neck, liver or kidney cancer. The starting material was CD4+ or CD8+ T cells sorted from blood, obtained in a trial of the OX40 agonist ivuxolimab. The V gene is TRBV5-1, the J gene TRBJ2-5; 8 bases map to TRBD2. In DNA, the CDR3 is TGCGCCAGCAGACTAGCGGACTGGGGCCAAGAGACCCAGTACTTC. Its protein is CASRLADWGQETQYF.